Shown below are 32 T cell receptor beta chains from a single sample sequenced in a study of T-cell memory formation after mild COVID-19. Each CDR3 protein is one row after TCRdb ran MiXCR on the 5' RACE reads. The data contain hundreds of thousands of distinct CDR3 sequences, about 22% of them singletons. The source material was PBMCs or a T cell subset sorted from them (not recorded which). The receptors derive from an adult woman who had mild COVID-19 (a few samples of this study predate the infection). Cell type and time point are not known.

The V call is TRBV5-6, the J call TRBJ2-1; possible D gene TRBD2, 6 bases. V was clipped by 0 bases and J by 4 bases, with 14 bases between them. CDR3 length: 16 residues. Per germline, CDR1 SGHDT and CDR2 YYEEEE. The CDR3 region is CASSLAAGRMYNEQFF. The CDR3 DNA sequence: TGTGCCAGCAGCTTGGCGGCGGGGAGAATGTACAATGAGCAGTTCTTC.

The chain uses TRBV11-2 and TRBJ2-5; 13 positions match TRBD2. Germline CDR1 and CDR2: SGHAT and FQNNGV. The CDR3 has 17 residues. The V gene end was trimmed by 4 bases and the J gene end by 0 bases; junction bases not matched to a gene: 5. The CDR3 DNA is TGTGCCAGCAGCTCGACGACTAGCGGGAGGAACCAAGAGACCCAGTACTTC. It is translated as CASSSTTSGRNQETQYF.

This clonotype was observed many times. The chain combines TRBV6-1 with TRBJ2-7, with D possibly being TRBD2 (6 bases). Germline lookup yields CDR1 MNHNS and CDR2 SASEGT. This CDR3 is built from 13 residues. V lost 6 bases and J lost 6, with 15 bases in between. CDR3 residues: CASRATGVGEQYF. CDR3 DNA: TGTGCCAGCAGGGCCACGGGGGTCGGCGAGCAGTACTTC.

The chain employs TRBV12-3 or TRBV12-4 and TRBJ1-5, with 9 bases aligning to TRBD1. This CDR3 is 14 amino acids long. V dropped 6 bases and J dropped 5; count of bases not matched to a gene: 5. CDR3 region: CASRKGQGHQPQHF. Written as DNA, the CDR3 is TGTGCCAGCAGAAAGGGACAGGGCCATCAGCCCCAGCATTTT.

This clonotype was observed a few times. The V call is TRBV10-3, the J call TRBJ2-7, with unresolved D. Germline-derived CDR1 and CDR2 are ENHRY and SYGVKD. Trimming removed 2 bases from V and 3 bases from J, with 5 bases in between. The CDR3 runs 12 residues. The CDR3 nucleotides are TGTGCCATCAGTGAGATGGGCTACGAGCAGTACTTC. Its protein product is CAISEMGYEQYF.

This chain joins TRBV13 and TRBJ2-7, with D uncertain. The CDR3 sequence is 15 residues long. Germline V gene data show CDR1 as PRHDT and CDR2 as FYEKMQ (reference sequence). V was cut by 1 base and J by 2 bases, with 12 bases left in between. The CDR3 bases are TGTGCCAGCAGCTTAGACCGCCGTGCGACCTACGAGCAGTACTTC. Translation: CASSLDRRATYEQYF.

The chain combines TRBV6-5 with TRBJ1-6, with D perhaps TRBD1 (5 bases). The CDR3 runs to 15 residues. Trimming shortened V by 1 base and J by 11 bases, and 15 bases separated the two germline ends. Germline V CDR1 and CDR2: MNHEY, SVGAGI. The CDR3 region has the DNA TGTGCCAGCAGTTACTACTGGGACCTAAGGGCACCCCTCCACTTT. Its translation is CASSYYWDLRAPLHF.

The table lists this clonotype with a few counts. The chain couples TRBV18 to TRBJ2-6, with D unresolved. V dropped 6 bases and J dropped 0 bases, with 9 bases sitting between them. From germline, CDR1 is KGHSH and CDR2 LQKENI. The CDR3 length is 15 residues. The CDR3 is CASSRSVSGANVLTF. The CDR3 bases are TGTGCCAGCTCCCGGAGCGTCTCTGGGGCCAACGTCCTGACTTTC.

As for this clonotype: Mismatch with germline at one junction end may stem from a read error. The V call is TRBV13, the J call TRBJ1-2, with D unresolved. CDR3 length: 14 residues. Germline V gene data show CDR1 as PRHDT and CDR2 as FYEKMQ (reference sequence). The chain's CDR3 is CASSLGRLSGGYTF. The CDR3 region has the DNA TGTGCCAGCAGCCTAGGACGGCTAAGTGGGGGCTACACCTTC.

The chain is built from TRBV24-1 and TRBJ2-2; a weak D match, TRBD2 (7 bases). The ends were cut back, 7 bases at V and 4 bases at J, with 12 bases in the middle. The germline CDR1 and CDR2 sequences are KGHDR and SFDVKD. The CDR3 is 14 amino acids. For the CDR3, the DNA is TGTGCCACCAGGGGGGGGCGAGGCACCGGGGAGCTGTTTTTT. Translated, it gives CATRGGRGTGELFF.

This clonotype showed up just a few times. This chain links TRBV6-1 with TRBJ2-5, with a tentative D call TRBD2 (6 bases). The ends were cut back, 1 base at V and 5 bases at J, with 17 bases in the middle. The CDR3 has 16 amino acids. Germline V lookup: CDR1 MNHNS, CDR2 SASEGT. CDR3 DNA sequence: TGTGCCAGCAGTGAAGGGGCACTAGCAAGTCCGGAGACCCAGTACTTC. Residues: CASSEGALASPETQYF.

This sequence joins TRBV6-1 and TRBJ2-1; the match to TRBD1 covers 8 bases. With V trimmed by 4 bases and J by 3 bases, 11 bases remained unmatched. Germline V gene data show CDR1 as MNHNS and CDR2 as SASEGT. CDR3 length: 17 amino acids. The CDR3 loop reads CASSGTGYRPHYNEQFF. CDR3 DNA sequence: TGTGCCAGCAGTGGGACAGGGTATCGTCCCCACTACAATGAGCAGTTCTTC.

This clonotype was seen only a few times. The chain has TRBV12-3 or TRBV12-4 and TRBJ1-3; D unresolved. The CDR3 covers 12 residues. V dropped 8 bases and J dropped 8 bases, with 13 bases sitting between them. CDR3 coding DNA: TGTGCCAGCTCCTGGATGGGTGACACCATATATTTT. It specifies CASSWMGDTIYF.

CDR3 nucleotides: TGTGCCATCAGAGAAAAGACTAGCGGGAGTGACGAGCAGTACTTC. This codes for CAIREKTSGSDEQYF. The rearrangement links TRBV10-3 to TRBJ2-7; 12 nucleotides align to TRBD2. The CDR3 runs to 15 residues. The V and J ends lost 6 bases and 5 bases, in that order; junction bases with no gene match: 8. Germline CDR1 ENHRY, CDR2 SYGVKD.

The sample holds a few counts of this clonotype. The V and J genes are TRBV4-1 and TRBJ2-3; D unclear. V shed 3 bases and J shed 2 bases, with 18 bases lying between them. The CDR3 length is 17 residues. Germline V CDR1 and CDR2: MGHRA, YSYEKL. CDR3 amino acids: CASSQVGLGYPTDTQYF. DNA for the CDR3: TGCGCCAGCAGCCAGGTGGGTCTAGGCTACCCCACAGATACGCAGTATTTT.

The chain joins TRBV6-5 to TRBJ2-5; the D gene is possibly TRBD2 (5 bases). Germline CDR1 and CDR2: MNHEY and SVGAGI. V lost 2 bases and J lost 4, with 11 bases in between. The CDR3 is made up of 14 amino acids. In DNA form, the CDR3 reads TGTGCCAGCAGTTACATCGGGGTGGGAGAGACCCAGTACTTC. It translates to CASSYIGVGETQYF.

This chain uses TRBV7-3 with TRBJ2-3; weak D call: TRBD1 (5 bases). The CDR3 runs to 14 residues. Germline V CDR1 and CDR2: SGHTA, FQGTGA. V lost 3 bases and J lost 4, with 11 bases in between. For the CDR3, the DNA is TGTGCCAGCAGCTTTCTAGGGGTGGCAGATACGCAGTATTTT. It codes for CASSFLGVADTQYF.

This clonotype was seen only a few times. This chain uses TRBV20-1 with TRBJ2-7; a possible D gene is TRBD1 (5 bases). Trimming removed 6 bases from V and 4 bases from J, with 13 bases in between. In germline, CDR1 is DFQATT, CDR2 SNEGSKA (reference sequence). The CDR3 consists of 12 residues. This CDR3 reads CSAQGAQYEQYF. The CDR3 nucleotides are TGCAGTGCCCAAGGGGCTCAGTACGAGCAGTACTTC.

The chain has TRBV5-1 and TRBJ2-7; D unclear. The CDR3 contains 12 residues. V shed 3 bases and J shed 7 bases, with 11 bases lying between them. Germline lookup yields CDR1 SGHRS and CDR2 YFSETQ. This chain's CDR3 is CASSSLPSEQYF. The DNA of the CDR3 is TGCGCCAGCAGCTCCCTCCCCTCGGAGCAGTACTTC.

This chain joins TRBV12-3 or TRBV12-4 and TRBJ1-5; TRBD1 matches at 7 bases. The CDR3 totals 18 residues. V trimming: 5 bases; J trimming: 0 bases; junction bases outside the gene matches: 13. The CDR3 loop reads CASSLGTAHMASNQPQHF. In DNA, the CDR3 is TGTGCCAGCAGTCTCGGGACAGCCCATATGGCTAGCAATCAGCCCCAGCATTTT.

In this sample, this clonotype turned up a few times. V gene TRBV12-3 or TRBV12-4 combines with J gene TRBJ1-2; D may be TRBD1 (6 bases). The CDR3 has 13 amino acids. Trimming removed 6 bases from V and 5 bases from J, with 13 bases in between. The CDR3 DNA reads as TGTGCCAGCAGAGCTGGACAGACTTATGGCTACACCTTC. Protein: CASRAGQTYGYTF.

This clonotype was found a few times. Here the CDR3 DNA reads TGTGCCAGCAGCCAATTTGAGAACACTGAAGCTTTCTTT. Protein sequence: CASSQFENTEAFF. V gene TRBV3-1 combines with J gene TRBJ1-1; D gene unclear. CDR3 length equals 13 residues. V lost 2 bases, J lost 1 base, and 5 bases lay in between. CDR1 is LGHDT, CDR2 YNNKEL, per germline (reference sequence). Full variable domain (rest looked up from reference TRBV3-1 and TRBJ1-1): DTAVSQTPKYLVTQMGNDKSIKCEQNLGHDTMYWYKQDSKKFLKIMFSYNNKELIINETVPNRFSPKSPDKAHLNLHINSLELGDSAVYFCASSQFENTEAFFGQGTRLTVV.

V is TRBV5-1 and J is TRBJ2-7, with D possibly TRBD1 on 6 matching bases. V lost 1 base and J lost 3, with 11 bases in between. The germline CDR1 and CDR2 sequences are SGHRS and YFSETQ. The CDR3 loop spans 14 amino acids. Written as DNA, the CDR3 is TGCGCCAGCAGCTTGACAGGGACCATCTACGAGCAGTACTTC. It encodes CASSLTGTIYEQYF.

The chain recombines TRBV9 with TRBJ1-4, with a weak D call TRBD1 (5 bases). V was clipped by 4 bases and J by 4 bases, with 14 bases between them. CDR1 is SGDLS and CDR2 is YYNGEE in the germline V gene. CDR3 size: 15 residues. CDR3 coding DNA: TGTGCCAGCAGCCCCAACGAGGGGATTAATGAAAAACTGTTTTTT. It specifies CASSPNEGINEKLFF. Looking up the rest from reference TRBV9 and TRBJ1-4 gives the full variable domain: DSGVTQTPKHLITATGQRVTLRCSPRSGDLSVYWYQQSLDQGLQFLIQYYNGEERAKGNILERFSAQQFPDLHSELNLSSLELGDSALYFCASSPNEGINEKLFFGSGTQLSVL.

This rearrangement joins TRBV7-9 to TRBJ2-5; 8 bases are shared with TRBD2. CDR3 length equals 16 residues. V dropped 5 bases and J dropped 3; count of bases not matched to a gene: 11. Germline loops: CDR1 SEHNR, CDR2 FQNEAQ (reference sequence). The CDR3 nucleotides are TGTGCCAGCAGCCCCCCCGGGGGGGCCCTTGAAGAGACCCAGTACTTC. This translates into CASSPPGGALEETQYF.

This clonotype was counted between two and nine times. The chain recombines TRBV5-1 with TRBJ2-7; D is undetermined. Germline CDR1 is SGHRS and CDR2 is YFSETQ. V was trimmed by 2 bases and J by 2 bases, leaving 8 bases between them. The CDR3 covers 13 residues. The CDR3 region is CASSFNLPYEQYF. DNA of the CDR3: TGCGCCAGCAGCTTTAACCTTCCCTACGAGCAGTACTTC.

The rearrangement links TRBV6-5 to TRBJ1-2, with 10 bases aligning to TRBD1. V was clipped by 2 bases and J by 8 bases; unmatched bases: 11. This CDR3 is 16 amino acids long. CDR1 MNHEY and CDR2 SVGAGI come from the germline V gene. CDR3 amino acids: CASSYGQGVGYGGYTF. CDR3 nucleotide sequence: TGTGCCAGCAGTTACGGACAGGGGGTGGGCTACGGAGGCTACACCTTC.

This clonotype has ten or more counts. The chain recombines TRBV12-3 or TRBV12-4 with TRBJ2-3; 14 nucleotides line up with TRBD2. This CDR3 has 15 residues. Unmatched junction bases numbered 2, after V lost 6 bases and J lost 3 bases. This chain's CDR3 is CASSRTSGRTDTQYF. CDR3 nucleotide sequence: TGTGCCAGCAGCCGGACTAGCGGGAGGACAGATACGCAGTATTTT.

The chain is built from TRBV25-1 and TRBJ2-7, with D perhaps matching TRBD1 (6 bases). Germline V lookup: CDR1 MGHDK, CDR2 SYGVNS. The CDR3 totals 14 residues. The V end was cut by 2 bases, the J end by 2 bases, with 10 bases between. The CDR3 nucleotides are TGTGCCAGCAGTGAAGGGGGCAGAACCTACGAGCAGTACTTC. It translates to CASSEGGRTYEQYF.

This clonotype was found a few times. One end of the junction fails to match germline, which may point to a read error. The chain has TRBV6-2 or TRBV6-3 and TRBJ2-7; 13 bases are shared with TRBD2. The V gene's germline CDR1 is MNHEY and CDR2 SVGEGT. The CDR3 extends over 13 amino acids. DNA for the CDR3: TGTGCCAGCACCGGACTAGCGGGAGAGGAGGAGGACTTC. It specifies CASTGLAGEEEDF.

The table lists this clonotype with a few counts. The chain combines TRBV7-9 with TRBJ1-3; no reliable D call. V dropped 1 base and J dropped 1 base, with 5 bases sitting between them. This CDR3 is 14 amino acids long. CDR1 and CDR2 (germline): SEHNR, FQNEAQ (reference sequence). CDR3 bases: TGTGCCAGCAGCTTAGTGACTTCTGGAAACACCATATATTTT. Translated, it gives CASSLVTSGNTIYF. The whole variable domain, remainder taken from reference TRBV7-9 and TRBJ1-3, is DTGVSQNPRHKITKRGQNVTFRCDPISEHNRLYWYRQTLGQGPEFLTYFQNEAQLEKSRLLSDRFSAERPKGSFSTLEIQRTEQGDSAMYLCASSLVTSGNTIYFGEGSWLTVV.

The V call is TRBV5-6, the J call TRBJ2-3; D is perhaps TRBD2 (6 bases). Deletions cut 3 bases from V and 4 bases from J, with 24 bases between. CDR1 is SGHDT, CDR2 YYEEEE, per germline. The CDR3 has 18 residues. The CDR3 is CASSSYLQRTRRADTQYF. CDR3 DNA sequence: TGTGCCAGCAGCTCCTACCTTCAACGAACTAGGAGGGCAGATACGCAGTATTTT.